This passage covers 16 T cell receptor beta chains from one sample sequenced in a study of T cells in Graves' hyperthyroidism and ophthalmopathy. RNA transcripts were the template for amplifying TCR beta CDR3 regions. Using the HTBI primer set, a first-round RT-PCR was run on the TCR CDR3. MiXCR was run by TCRdb on the multiplex PCR reads, yielding one entry per CDR3 protein. The sample includes fewer than 450,000 distinct CDR3 sequences, about 15% seen only once; the top ten take approximately 33%. Input material: blood. These receptors were obtained from a woman aged 25 to 39 with Graves' hyperthyroidism that later progressed to Graves' ophthalmopathy.

The CDR3 protein is CASSEASGGDSTDTQYF. CDR3 nucleotides: TGTGCCAGCAGTGAAGCTAGCGGGGGGGATAGCACAGATACGCAGTATTTT. The chain couples TRBV6-1 to TRBJ2-3; 11 nucleotides agree with TRBD2. This CDR3 is 17 amino acids long. From germline, CDR1 is MNHNS and CDR2 SASEGT. The V and J ends lost 0 bases and 0 bases, in that order; junction bases with no gene match: 2.

This clonotype was recorded many times. The rearrangement links TRBV5-1 to TRBJ2-2; 10 bases agree with TRBD2. CDR1 and CDR2 (germline): SGHRS, YFSETQ. This CDR3 contains 18 residues. V dropped 4 bases and J dropped 5; count of bases not matched to a gene: 14. CDR3 coding DNA: TGCGCCAGCAGCCACCTTGTCGCTAGCGGGGGAATTACCGGGGAGCTGTTTTTT. It specifies CASSHLVASGGITGELFF.

The rearrangement links TRBV11-2 to TRBJ2-3, with 7 bases lining up with TRBD1. CDR1 and CDR2 (germline): SGHAT, FQNNGV. The CDR3 extends over 15 amino acids. The V and J ends lost 7 bases and 2 bases, in that order; junction bases with no gene match: 9. CDR3: CASTKTGPFTDTQYF. In nucleotides, the CDR3 is TGTGCCAGCACCAAGACAGGGCCCTTCACAGATACGCAGTATTTT.

This clonotype has at least ten counts. The J gene is TRBJ2-7, the V gene TRBV12-3 or TRBV12-4; D call uncertain. The CDR3 contains 11 residues. The V end was cut by 6 bases, the J end by 3 bases, with 6 bases between. This CDR3 reads CASRPIYEQYF. The CDR3 bases are TGTGCCAGCAGGCCTATCTACGAGCAGTACTTC.

The CDR3 reads CASIQGGWSREAFF. The CDR3 nucleotides read TGTGCCAGCATCCAGGGGGGGTGGAGCCGTGAAGCTTTCTTT. V usage is TRBV4-2 and J usage is TRBJ1-1; 7 bases line up with TRBD1. Germline CDR1 reads LGHNA; CDR2 reads YNFKEQ. Trimming at V came to 7 bases and at J to 7 bases, leaving 12 bases not matched to a gene. The CDR3 covers 14 residues.

Note on this clonotype: One base away lies a much larger clone, so this may be a sequencing read error. Because it lacks the conserved phenylalanine or tryptophan at the end, this CDR3 is likely a read error. The CDR3 sequence: CASSIAGGPKVGSGELFS. In DNA, the CDR3 is TGTGCCAGCAGTATAGCGGGGGGGCCAAAGGTCGGTTCCGGGGAGCTGTTTTCT. The chain recombines TRBV27 with TRBJ2-2, with 11 bases that match TRBD2. The CDR3 contains 18 residues. CDR1 is MNHEY and CDR2 is SMNVEV in the germline V gene (reference sequence). V was clipped by 5 bases and J by 6 bases; unmatched bases: 14.

There are many counts of this clonotype. The CDR3 loop reads CASSLGEDNEQFF. As DNA, the CDR3 is TGTGCCAGCAGCTTAGGGGAGGACAATGAGCAGTTCTTC. The genes are TRBV11-1 and TRBJ2-1; possibly TRBD2 for D (6 bases). Germline CDR1 is SGHAT and CDR2 is FQDESV (reference sequence). CDR3 length: 13 residues. Trimming cost V 1 base and J 5 bases, with 6 bases left between them. The entire variable domain, with the rest obtained from reference TRBV11-1 and TRBJ2-1, is as follows: EAEVAQSPRYKITEKSQAVAFWCDPISGHATLYWYRQILGQGPELLVQFQDESVVDDSQLPKDRFSAERLKGVDSTLKIQPAELGDSAMYLCASSLGEDNEQFFGPGTRLTVL.

At least ten counts were recorded for this clonotype. The chain uses TRBV12-3 or TRBV12-4 and TRBJ2-6; D might be TRBD1 (6 bases). V was cut by 2 bases and J by 10 bases, with 12 bases left in between. CDR3 length: 14 residues. The CDR3 sequence is CASSLFTGSNVLTF. The CDR3 DNA reads as TGTGCCAGCAGTTTATTCACAGGGTCTAACGTCCTGACTTTC.

The chain joins TRBV28 to TRBJ1-5; no firm D call. The CDR3 extends over 16 amino acids. The germline V gene encodes CDR1 MDHEN and CDR2 SYDVKM. Trimming removed 5 bases at V and 6 bases at J, with 20 bases between. The CDR3 sequence is CASSQTTVVSSQPQHF. CDR3 DNA sequence: TGTGCCAGCAGTCAGACCACAGTAGTGTCCAGTCAGCCCCAGCATTTT. The whole variable domain, filled in from reference TRBV28 and TRBJ1-5, reads DVKVTQSSRYLVKRTGEKVFLECVQDMDHENMFWYRQDPGLGLRLIYFSYDVKMKEKGDIPEGYSVSREKKERFSLILESASTNQTSMYLCASSQTTVVSSQPQHFGDGTRLSIL.

The chain is built from TRBV6-6 and TRBJ2-7; unclear D gene. Germline V gene data show CDR1 as MNHNY and CDR2 as SVGAGI (reference sequence). V lost 0 bases, J lost 3 bases, and 15 bases lay in between. This CDR3 is built from 16 residues. CDR3 in DNA: TGTGCCAGCAGTTACTCGAGTGCCCTTGCTAACTACGAGCAGTACTTC. Amino acids: CASSYSSALANYEQYF.

This clonotype occurred a few times. The chain has TRBV28 and TRBJ2-7, with 9 positions matching TRBD2. This CDR3 has 21 amino acids. V shed 2 bases, J shed 1 base, and the junction held 21 bases outside the gene matches. CDR1 is MDHEN, CDR2 SYDVKM, per germline. The CDR3 reads CASSLELVAGGLKGPSYEQYF. CDR3 DNA: TGTGCCAGCAGTTTAGAGCTAGTGGCGGGAGGGTTAAAAGGACCTTCCTACGAGCAGTACTTC.

The chain links TRBV6-5 to TRBJ2-7; 7 nucleotides match TRBD2. The length of the CDR3 is 17 residues. CDR1 and CDR2 from the germline V gene are MNHEY and SVGAGI. Unmatched junction bases numbered 14, after V lost 0 bases and J lost 6 bases. CDR3 DNA: TGTGCCAGCAGTTACTCGACAGACGGGGAGGGCCTTTCCGAGCAGTACTTC. This sequence encodes CASSYSTDGEGLSEQYF.

This chain uses TRBV10-3 with TRBJ1-1, with 10 nucleotides matching TRBD1. The CDR3 contains 14 residues. Germline V gene data show CDR1 as ENHRY and CDR2 as SYGVKD. Unmatched junction bases numbered 8, after V lost 3 bases and J lost 10 bases. CDR3 region: CAISDVGQGIAAFF. For the CDR3, the DNA is TGTGCCATCAGTGATGTGGGACAGGGGATTGCAGCTTTCTTT.

This clonotype turned up a few times. The V and J genes are TRBV7-6 and TRBJ2-7; tentative D call: TRBD1 (6 bases). The CDR3 runs to 13 residues. Germline assignment: CDR1 SGHVS and CDR2 FNYEAQ. Trimming removed 6 bases from V and 7 bases from J, with 16 bases in between. The CDR3 spells CASSTTGLQEQYF. For the CDR3, the DNA is TGTGCCAGCAGTACGACAGGTTTGCAGGAGCAGTACTTC.

The chain has TRBV28 and TRBJ2-1, with 9 positions matching TRBD2. The V gene's germline CDR1 is MDHEN and CDR2 SYDVKM. The J segment lost 3 bases and the V segment lost 4 bases, leaving 10 bases of the junction unmatched. CDR3 size: 17 residues. The CDR3 sequence is CASSSPLLAGGYNEQFF. Here the CDR3 DNA reads TGTGCCAGCAGTTCGCCCCTACTAGCGGGCGGCTACAATGAGCAGTTCTTC.

This clonotype was seen ten or more times. The chain employs TRBV2 and TRBJ2-1; 9 bases agree with TRBD1. V was clipped by 6 bases and J by 7 bases; unmatched bases: 10. Germline V CDR1 and CDR2: SNHLY, FYNNEI. This CDR3 is built from 15 residues. CDR3 bases: TGTGCCAGCAGGGATCCGGGACAGGGTAGGAATGAGCAGTTCTTC. Translated, it gives CASRDPGQGRNEQFF.